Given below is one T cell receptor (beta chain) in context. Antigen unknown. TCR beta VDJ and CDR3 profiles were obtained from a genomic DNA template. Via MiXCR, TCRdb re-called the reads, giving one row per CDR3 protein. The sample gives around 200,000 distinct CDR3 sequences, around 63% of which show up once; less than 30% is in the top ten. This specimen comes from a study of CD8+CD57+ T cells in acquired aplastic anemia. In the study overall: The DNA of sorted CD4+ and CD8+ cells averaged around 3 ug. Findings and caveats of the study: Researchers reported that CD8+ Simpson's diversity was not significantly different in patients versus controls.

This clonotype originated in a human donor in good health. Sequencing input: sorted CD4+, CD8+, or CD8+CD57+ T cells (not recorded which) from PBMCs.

CDR3 sequence reads: CSAIEGAAGQPQHF. The CDR3 nucleotides are TGCAGTGCTATCGAGGGGGCGGCGGGTCAGCCCCAGCATTTT. V usage is TRBV20-1 and J usage is TRBJ1-5; 7 positions agree with TRBD1. The CDR3 runs to 14 residues. Germline V CDR1 and CDR2: DFQATT, SNEGSKA (reference sequence). The V and J ends lost 4 bases and 6 bases, in that order; junction bases with no gene match: 9.